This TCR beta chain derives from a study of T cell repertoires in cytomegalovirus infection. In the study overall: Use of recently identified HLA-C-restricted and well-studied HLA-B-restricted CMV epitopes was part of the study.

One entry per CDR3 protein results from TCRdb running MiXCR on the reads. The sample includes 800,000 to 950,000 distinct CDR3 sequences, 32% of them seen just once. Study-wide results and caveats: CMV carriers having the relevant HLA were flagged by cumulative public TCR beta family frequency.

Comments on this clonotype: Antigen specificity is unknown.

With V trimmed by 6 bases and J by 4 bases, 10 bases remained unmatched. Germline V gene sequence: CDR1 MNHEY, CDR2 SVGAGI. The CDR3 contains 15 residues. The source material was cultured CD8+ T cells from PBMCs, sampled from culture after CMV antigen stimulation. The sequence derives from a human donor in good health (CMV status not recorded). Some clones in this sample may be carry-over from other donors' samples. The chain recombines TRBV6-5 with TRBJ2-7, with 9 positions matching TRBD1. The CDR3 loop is CASSIGTGREYEQYF. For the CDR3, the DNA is TGTGCCAGCAGCATCGGGACAGGGCGGGAGTACGAGCAGTACTTC.